A selection of T cell receptor beta chains follows, all from one sample in a study of blood T cell repertoires in COVID-19. The protocol was immunoSEQ multiplex PCR, while the TCRdb copy is restricted to in-frame clones and leaves out a portion. The table shows some 100,000 clones, with roughly 80% occurring only once. Sequenced material: peripheral blood. Every receptor here comes from a man in his fifties with acute or convalescent COVID-19. Both conserved end residues are part of each CDR3. The order of the fields is V gene, J gene, D gene, clone size, CDR3 protein, CDR3 DNA. A D gene is named only where the DNA matches it firmly. Where a row states a size, it is once, few, many or the class of an expanded clone; other rows omit it.

TRBV28	TRBJ2-7	TRBD2	-	CASSSAGLGERYEQYF	TGTGCCAGCAGCTCAGCGGGACTGGGGGAACGCTACGAGCAGTACTTC
TRBV2	TRBJ2-6	-	-	CASSAGAGANVLTF	TGTGCCAGCAGTGCAGGGGCTGGGGCCAACGTCCTGACTTTC
TRBV18	TRBJ2-2	TRBD2	-	CASSPVASGRGELFF	TGTGCCAGCTCACCCGTAGCTAGCGGGCGCGGGGAGCTGTTTTTT
TRBV7-3	TRBJ2-2	TRBD2	-	CASSFWLAGGHGELFF	TGTGCCAGCAGCTTCTGGCTAGCGGGAGGTCACGGGGAGCTGTTTTTT
TRBV11-2	TRBJ1-5	TRBD1	-	CASSQDRVGQPQHF	TGTGCCAGCAGCCAAGACAGGGTCGGTCAGCCCCAGCATTTT
TRBV28	TRBJ1-4	TRBD1	-	CASSLVDRWNEKLFF	TGTGCCAGCAGCCTGGTGGACAGGTGGAATGAAAAACTGTTTTTT
TRBV27	TRBJ2-1	TRBD2	-	CASSFGGVSYNEQFF	TGTGCCAGCAGTTTTGGGGGGGTGTCCTACAATGAGCAGTTCTTC
TRBV6-1	TRBJ1-5	-	-	CASSEPTVSNQPQHF	TGTGCCAGCAGTGAGCCGACAGTTAGCAATCAGCCCCAGCATTTT
TRBV7-6	TRBJ2-3	TRBD2	-	CASSPGAGAGTDTQYF	TGTGCCAGCAGCCCCGGGGCGGGAGCGGGCACAGATACGCAGTATTTT
TRBV2	TRBJ1-4	-	-	CASSAGAEKLFF	TGTGCCAGCAGTGCTGGAGCTGAAAAACTGTTTTTT
TRBV12-3/TRBV12-4	TRBJ1-5	-	-	CASCYSNQPQHF	TGTGCCAGCTGCTATAGCAATCAGCCCCAGCATTTT
TRBV29-1	TRBJ2-5	TRBD1	once	CSVYRGKTQYF	TGCAGCGTCTACAGGGGGAAGACCCAGTACTTC
TRBV10-1	TRBJ2-7	TRBD1	-	CASSLSGQGYEQYF	TGCGCCAGCAGTTTATCGGGACAGGGCTACGAGCAGTACTTC
TRBV11-2	TRBJ2-2	-	-	CASSSWTVNTGELFF	TGTGCCAGCAGCTCGTGGACAGTGAACACCGGGGAGCTGTTTTTT
TRBV3-1/TRBV3-2	TRBJ2-3	TRBD2	-	CASAGLAGRLTDTQYF	TGTGCCAGCGCCGGACTAGCGGGAAGACTCACAGATACGCAGTATTTT
TRBV7-9	TRBJ1-6	-	-	CASSHEESPLHF	TGTGCCAGCAGCCATGAAGAGTCACCCCTCCACTTT
TRBV10-2	TRBJ2-2	TRBD2	few	CASRVAGGLGELFF	TGCGCCAGCAGGGTAGCGGGGGGTCTCGGGGAGCTGTTTTTT
TRBV4-1	TRBJ2-3	TRBD2	-	CASSQDPPSGRTDTQYF	TGCGCCAGCAGCCAAGATCCCCCTAGCGGGAGAACAGATACGCAGTATTTT
TRBV6-6	TRBJ2-1	-	-	CASTSWGWNEQFF	TGTGCCAGCACCTCATGGGGCTGGAATGAGCAGTTCTTC
TRBV10-3	TRBJ1-1	-	few	CAISGGENTEAFF	TGTGCCATCAGCGGCGGAGAGAACACTGAAGCTTTCTTT
TRBV5-6	TRBJ1-2	TRBD1	-	CASSLRQGDGYTF	TGTGCCAGCAGCTTGCGACAGGGAGATGGCTACACCTTC
TRBV5-1	TRBJ1-4	-	-	CASSTATNEKLFF	TGCGCCAGCAGCACGGCAACTAATGAAAAACTGTTTTTT
TRBV9	TRBJ1-2	-	-	CASSVIYRRYGYTF	TGTGCCAGCAGCGTAATTTACAGGAGATATGGCTACACCTTC
TRBV29-1	TRBJ1-4	-	-	CSVGVGLATNEKLFF	TGCAGCGTTGGAGTTGGGCTTGCAACTAATGAAAAACTGTTTTTT
TRBV3-1/TRBV3-2	TRBJ2-3	-	-	CASSDSGSDTQYF	TGTGCCAGCAGCGACTCAGGGTCAGATACGCAGTATTTT